The rows below give T cell receptor beta chains drawn from one sample of a study of blood T cell repertoires in COVID-19. Sequencing was performed with immunoSEQ multiplex PCR; in TCRdb, only in-frame clones are kept and a portion is missing. This table has 120,000 to 150,000 clones, more than 75% appearing once. Material: peripheral blood. These receptors were obtained from a man at least 80 years old with acute or convalescent COVID-19. Each CDR3 is given with its conserved first and last residue. The D gene is left open where the match is weak. Clone size is given for some rows only: seen once, a few or many times, or a class if the clone is expanded.

V gene	J gene	D gene	clone size	CDR3 protein	CDR3 DNA
TRBV18	TRBJ1-2	.	.	CASSPAGAGYGYTF	TGTGCCAGCTCACCAGCGGGGGCGGGCTATGGCTACACCTTC
TRBV28	TRBJ2-5	TRBD2	.	CASSWGLARRETQYF	TGTGCCAGCAGTTGGGGACTAGCGAGGCGAGAGACCCAGTACTTC
TRBV19	TRBJ2-1	TRBD2	.	CASSKRIRGGLSSGKNEQFF	TGTGCCAGTAGTAAAAGAATCAGGGGTGGATTGTCTAGCGGGAAAAATGAGCAGTTCTTC
TRBV3-1/TRBV3-2	TRBJ2-7	TRBD1	.	CASRRTGVYEQYF	TGTGCCAGCAGGCGGACAGGGGTCTACGAGCAGTACTTC
TRBV10-3	TRBJ2-7	TRBD1	.	CAISATGDSYEQYF	TGTGCCATCAGTGCGACAGGGGACTCCTACGAGCAGTACTTC
TRBV5-1	TRBJ2-5	TRBD1	once	CASRQGTGVSETQYF	TGCGCCAGCAGACAAGGCACAGGGGTTTCGGAGACCCAGTACTTC
TRBV30	TRBJ2-1	.	once	CAWSVAGNPREQFF	TGTGCCTGGAGTGTTGCGGGAAACCCCAGGGAGCAGTTCTTC
TRBV2	TRBJ1-1	TRBD1	.	CATGGRGSRAFF	TGTGCCACAGGGGGACGTGGGAGCCGTGCTTTCTTT
TRBV5-5	TRBJ1-6	TRBD1	.	CASRTGGTGGSSPLHF	TGTGCCAGTCGTACGGGGGGTACAGGGGGTTCTTCACCCCTCCACTTT
TRBV7-3	TRBJ1-1	.	.	CASSLTGGTNTEAFF	TGTGCCAGCAGCTTAACCGGGGGGACGAACACTGAAGCTTTCTTT
TRBV29-1	TRBJ2-1	.	.	CSVESQVGQFF	TGCAGCGTTGAATCGCAGGTTGGACAGTTCTTC
TRBV5-1	TRBJ2-7	.	.	CASSLSGQGTYEQYF	TGCGCCAGCAGCTTGTCCGGGCAGGGGACCTACGAGCAGTACTTC
TRBV5-1	TRBJ2-7	.	.	CASSQTGYEQYF	TGCGCCAGCAGCCAGACAGGCTACGAGCAGTACTTC
TRBV30	TRBJ1-5	TRBD1	.	CAWSDRGSQPQHF	TGTGCCTGGAGCGACAGGGGAAGTCAGCCCCAGCATTTT
TRBV10-2	TRBJ2-7	.	.	CASQGSVRNEQYF	TGCGCCAGTCAGGGGTCAGTGAGGAACGAGCAGTACTTC
TRBV2	TRBJ2-2	TRBD1	.	CASSADRGPAGELFF	TGTGCCAGCAGTGCTGACAGGGGACCGGCCGGGGAGCTGTTTTTT
TRBV3-1/TRBV3-2	TRBJ2-1	TRBD2	.	CASSQGGLAGGEQFF	TGTGCCAGCAGCCAAGGGGGACTAGCGGGCGGTGAGCAGTTCTTC
TRBV28	TRBJ2-2	.	.	CASSLPGVSNTGELFF	TGTGCCAGCAGCCTACCAGGGGTATCGAACACCGGGGAGCTGTTTTTT
TRBV10-3	TRBJ2-3	.	once	CAISREDTQYF	TGTGCCATCAGTAGGGAGGATACGCAGTATTTT
TRBV19	TRBJ2-3	TRBD2	.	CASGLAGTDTQYF	TGTGCCAGCGGACTAGCGGGCACAGATACGCAGTATTTT
TRBV15	TRBJ2-2	.	.	CATSRDVYGELFF	TGTGCCACCAGCAGAGACGTTTACGGGGAGCTGTTTTTT
TRBV5-1	TRBJ1-4	.	.	CASSLSWGDGLNEKLFF	TGCGCCAGCAGCTTGAGTTGGGGGGACGGACTTAATGAAAAACTGTTTTTT
TRBV7-9	TRBJ1-2	.	.	CASSLVGGNYGYTF	TGTGCCAGCAGCTTAGTTGGGGGGAACTATGGCTACACCTTC
TRBV6-1	TRBJ2-7	.	.	CASSEAFGVATREQYF	TGTGCCAGCAGTGAAGCTTTCGGGGTGGCTACCCGCGAGCAGTACTTC
TRBV19	TRBJ2-7	.	.	CASTPPGTRDEQYF	TGTGCCAGTACCCCCCCCGGGACACGCGACGAGCAGTACTTC
TRBV29-1	TRBJ1-1	TRBD1	.	CSAGTGGGTEAFF	TGCAGCGCTGGGACAGGGGGCGGAACTGAAGCTTTCTTT
TRBV2	TRBJ1-2	TRBD1	.	CASSEVPGQRRGYTF	TGTGCCAGCAGTGAAGTCCCGGGACAGCGGCGGGGCTACACCTTC
TRBV5-4	TRBJ1-4	TRBD1	.	CASRGQGSEKLFF	TGTGCCAGCCGGGGACAGGGTTCAGAAAAACTGTTTTTT
TRBV7-2	TRBJ2-1	TRBD1	once	CASSLAGTGVDEQFF	TGTGCCAGCAGCTTAGCGGGGACAGGGGTGGATGAGCAGTTCTTC